This T cell receptor beta chain appears in the sequencing data of a study of T-cell memory formation after mild COVID-19. Study-level background: In these data, TCR clusters were largely donor specific. Points from the study as a whole: A balance of CD4 and CD8 characterized clones contracting day 15 to 85, whereas later expanders leaned CD4+. CD4+ clones that contracted lay mainly in CM and EM; CD8+ ones lay in EMRA.

5'RACE primed at constant segments yielded TCR alpha and TCR beta cDNA libraries bearing sample barcodes and UMIs. TCRdb re-derived calls from the 5' RACE reads in MiXCR, one entry per CDR3 protein. This sample has roughly 250,000 distinct CDR3 sequences, with 16% found just once. This clonotype was seen ten or more times. No antigen is known for it. This CDR3 has 14 residues. The V end was cut by 5 bases, the J end by 4 bases, with 14 bases between. Germline CDR1 SEHNR, CDR2 FQNEAQ (reference sequence). The V and J genes are TRBV7-9 and TRBJ2-5; D gene ambiguous. The sample comprised PBMCs or a T cell subset sorted from them (not recorded which). This sequence was found in a man younger than 35 who had mild COVID-19 (a few samples of this study predate the infection). Cell type and time point are not known. The CDR3, as DNA: TGTGCCAGCAGCCTAGTAGCCTCTGGAGAGACCCAGTACTTC. This translates into CASSLVASGETQYF.